Listed here is a single T cell receptor beta chain. Its cognate antigen is unknown. This entry is derived from a study of cytomegalovirus exposure and HLA in healthy donors. The overall study: Earlier, some 180 million T cells were analyzed, and some 120 million unique TCR beta sequences were found among them. General study points: Most TCR sequences were rare, but some public TCRs occurred in many donors. In an earlier analysis, productive rearrangement rates for most beta V segments clustered near 87% or 30%.

PCR involved 60 Vbeta and 13 Jbeta primers. Data came from immunoSEQ multiplex PCR; TCRdb stores just in-frame clones and leaves some out. This sample has around 99,000 clones, with roughly three quarters found just once. Germline-derived CDR1 and CDR2 are ENHRY and SYGVKD. V gave up 3 bases and J gave up 0 bases; unmatched junction bases: 11. This CDR3 spans 18 amino acids. The clonotype was recovered from a man aged 18 to 30 in good health and CMV-seronegative. This rearrangement joins TRBV10-3 to TRBJ1-3; 7 bases are shared with TRBD1. Sequencing was performed on PBMCs. This CDR3 is CAISERTGTVDSGNTIYF. In nucleotides, the CDR3 is TGTGCCATCAGTGAAAGAACCGGGACAGTCGACTCTGGAAACACCATATATTTT.